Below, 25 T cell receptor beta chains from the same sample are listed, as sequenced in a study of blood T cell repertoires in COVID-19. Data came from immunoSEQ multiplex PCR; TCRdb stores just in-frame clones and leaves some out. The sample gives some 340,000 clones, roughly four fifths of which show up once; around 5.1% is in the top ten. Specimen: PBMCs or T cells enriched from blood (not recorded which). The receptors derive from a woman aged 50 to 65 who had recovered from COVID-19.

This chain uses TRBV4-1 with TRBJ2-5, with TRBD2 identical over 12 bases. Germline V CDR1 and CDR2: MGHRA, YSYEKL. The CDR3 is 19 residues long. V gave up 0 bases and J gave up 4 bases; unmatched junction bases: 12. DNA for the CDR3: TGCGCCAGCAGCCAAGATTGGCTAGCGGGGGGGCCCCTCCGAGAGACCCAGTACTTC. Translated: CASSQDWLAGGPLRETQYF.

CDR3 region: CASSATGTSFYEQYF. The CDR3 coding sequence is TGTGCCAGCAGCGCAACCGGGACTAGCTTCTACGAGCAGTACTTC. The chain links TRBV9 to TRBJ2-7; 9 positions match TRBD2. Germline CDR1 and CDR2: SGDLS and YYNGEE. CDR3 length: 15 amino acids. V gave up 3 bases and J gave up 3 bases; unmatched junction bases: 7.

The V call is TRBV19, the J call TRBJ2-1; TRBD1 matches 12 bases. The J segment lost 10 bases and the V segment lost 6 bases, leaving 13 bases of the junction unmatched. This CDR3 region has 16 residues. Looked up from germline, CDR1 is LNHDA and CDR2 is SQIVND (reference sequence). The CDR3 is CASRRTGTGGAEEQFF. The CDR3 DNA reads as TGTGCCAGTAGGCGTACCGGGACAGGGGGCGCGGAGGAGCAGTTCTTC.

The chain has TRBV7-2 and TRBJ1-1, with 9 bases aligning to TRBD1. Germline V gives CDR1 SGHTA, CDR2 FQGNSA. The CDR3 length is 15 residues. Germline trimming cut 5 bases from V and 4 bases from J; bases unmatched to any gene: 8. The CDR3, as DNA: TGTGCCAGCAGCACATCACAGGGGGCTATCACTGAAGCTTTCTTT. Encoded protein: CASSTSQGAITEAFF.

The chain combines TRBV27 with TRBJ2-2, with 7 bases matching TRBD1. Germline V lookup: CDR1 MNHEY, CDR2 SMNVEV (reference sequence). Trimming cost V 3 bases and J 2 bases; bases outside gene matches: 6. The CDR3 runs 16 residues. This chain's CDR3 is CASSFHRGGNTGELFF. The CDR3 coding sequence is TGTGCCAGCAGTTTCCACAGGGGTGGAAACACCGGGGAGCTGTTTTTT.

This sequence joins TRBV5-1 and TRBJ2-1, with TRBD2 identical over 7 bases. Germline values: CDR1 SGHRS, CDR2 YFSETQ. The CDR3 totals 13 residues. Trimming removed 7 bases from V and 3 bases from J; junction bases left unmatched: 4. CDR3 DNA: TGCGCCAGCCGTCTAGCGGACTACAATGAGCAGTTCTTC. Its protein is CASRLADYNEQFF.

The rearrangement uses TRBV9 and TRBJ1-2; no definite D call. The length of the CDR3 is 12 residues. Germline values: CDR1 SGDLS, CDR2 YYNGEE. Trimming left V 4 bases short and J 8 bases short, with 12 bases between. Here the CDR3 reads CASSPWEAGYTF. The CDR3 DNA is TGTGCCAGCAGCCCCTGGGAGGCCGGCTACACCTTC.

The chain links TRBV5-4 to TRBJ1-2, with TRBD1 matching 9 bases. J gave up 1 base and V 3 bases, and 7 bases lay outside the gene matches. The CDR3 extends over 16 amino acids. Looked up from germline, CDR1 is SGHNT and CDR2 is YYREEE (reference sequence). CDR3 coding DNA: TGTGCCAGCAGCTCGGACAGGGGAAAGGGTAACTATGGCTACACCTTC. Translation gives CASSSDRGKGNYGYTF. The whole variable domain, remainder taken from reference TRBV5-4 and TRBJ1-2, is ETGVTQSPTHLIKTRGQQVTLRCSSQSGHNTVSWYQQALGQGPQFIFQYYREEENGRGNFPPRFSGLQFPNYSSELNVNALELDDSALYLCASSSDRGKGNYGYTFGSGTRLTVV.

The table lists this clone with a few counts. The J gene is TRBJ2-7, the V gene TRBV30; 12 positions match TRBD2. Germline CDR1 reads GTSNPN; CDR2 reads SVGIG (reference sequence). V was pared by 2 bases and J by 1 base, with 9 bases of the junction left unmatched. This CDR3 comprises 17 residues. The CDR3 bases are TGTGCCTGGAGTTCTCCCCAGACTAGCGGGGGATCCTACGAGCAGTACTTC. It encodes CAWSSPQTSGGSYEQYF.

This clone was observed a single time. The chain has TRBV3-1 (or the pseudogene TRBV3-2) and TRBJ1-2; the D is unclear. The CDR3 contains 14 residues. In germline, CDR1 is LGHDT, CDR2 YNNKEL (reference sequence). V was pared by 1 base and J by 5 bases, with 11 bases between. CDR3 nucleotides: TGTGCCAGCAGCCAAGCGCGAGCCACGTATGGCTACACCTTC. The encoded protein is CASSQARATYGYTF.

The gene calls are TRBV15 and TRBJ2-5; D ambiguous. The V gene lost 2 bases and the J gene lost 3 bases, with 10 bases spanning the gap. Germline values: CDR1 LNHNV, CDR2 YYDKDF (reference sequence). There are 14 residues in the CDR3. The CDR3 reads CATSRIQEKETQYF. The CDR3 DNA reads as TGTGCCACCAGCAGAATCCAGGAAAAAGAGACCCAGTACTTC.

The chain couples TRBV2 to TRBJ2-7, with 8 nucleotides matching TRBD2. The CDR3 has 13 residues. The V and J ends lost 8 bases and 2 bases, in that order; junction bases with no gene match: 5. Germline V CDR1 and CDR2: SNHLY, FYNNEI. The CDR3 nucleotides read TGTGCCAGCGTAGCGGGGCTCACCTACGAGCAGTACTTC. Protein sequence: CASVAGLTYEQYF.

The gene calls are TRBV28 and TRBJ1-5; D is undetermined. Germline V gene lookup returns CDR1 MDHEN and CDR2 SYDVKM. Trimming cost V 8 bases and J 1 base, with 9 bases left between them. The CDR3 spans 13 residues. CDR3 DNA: TGTGCCAGCCGGGTCGGGAGCAATCAGCCCCAGCATTTT. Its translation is CASRVGSNQPQHF.

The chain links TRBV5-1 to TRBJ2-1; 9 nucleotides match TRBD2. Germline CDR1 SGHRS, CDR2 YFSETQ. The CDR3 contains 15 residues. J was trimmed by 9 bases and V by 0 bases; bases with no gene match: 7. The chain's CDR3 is CASSLGAGGLSEQFF. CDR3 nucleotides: TGCGCCAGCAGCTTGGGAGCGGGGGGTCTTTCTGAGCAGTTCTTC.

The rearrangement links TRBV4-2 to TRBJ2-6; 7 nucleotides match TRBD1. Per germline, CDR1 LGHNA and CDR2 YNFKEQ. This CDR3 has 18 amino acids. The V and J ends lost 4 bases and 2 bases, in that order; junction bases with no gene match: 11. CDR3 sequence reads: CASSLRGSGTAGANVLTF. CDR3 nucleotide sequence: TGTGCCAGCAGCCTCAGGGGATCCGGGACAGCTGGGGCCAACGTCCTGACTTTC.

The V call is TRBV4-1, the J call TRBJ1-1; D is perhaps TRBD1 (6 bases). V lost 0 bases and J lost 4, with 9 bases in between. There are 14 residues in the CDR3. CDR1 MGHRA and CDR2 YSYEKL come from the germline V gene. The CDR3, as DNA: TGCGCCAGCAGCCAAGATACAGGGCGCACTGAAGCTTTCTTT. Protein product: CASSQDTGRTEAFF.

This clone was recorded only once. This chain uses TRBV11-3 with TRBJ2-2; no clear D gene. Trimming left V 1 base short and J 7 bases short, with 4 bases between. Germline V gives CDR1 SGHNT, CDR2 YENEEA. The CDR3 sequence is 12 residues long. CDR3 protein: CASSLGVGELFF. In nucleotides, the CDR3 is TGTGCCAGCAGCTTAGGCGTCGGGGAGCTGTTTTTT.

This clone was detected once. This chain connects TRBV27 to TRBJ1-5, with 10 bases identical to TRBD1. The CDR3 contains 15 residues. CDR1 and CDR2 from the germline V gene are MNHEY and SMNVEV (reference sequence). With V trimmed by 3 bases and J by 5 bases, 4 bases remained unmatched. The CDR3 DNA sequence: TGTGCCAGCAGTTTGAGACAGGGGGCGCATCAGCCCCAGCATTTT. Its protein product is CASSLRQGAHQPQHF.

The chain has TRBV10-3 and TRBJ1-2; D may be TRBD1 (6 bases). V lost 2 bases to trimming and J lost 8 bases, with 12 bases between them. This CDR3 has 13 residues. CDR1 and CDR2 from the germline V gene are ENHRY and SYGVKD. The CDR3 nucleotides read TGTGCCATCAGTGAGACAGACAGGTTCGGCTACACCTTC. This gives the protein CAISETDRFGYTF.

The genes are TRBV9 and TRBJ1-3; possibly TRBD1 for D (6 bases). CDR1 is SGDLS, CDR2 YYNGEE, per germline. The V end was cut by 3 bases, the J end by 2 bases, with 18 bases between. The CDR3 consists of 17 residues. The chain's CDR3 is CASSAQLRGSPGNTIYF. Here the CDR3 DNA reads TGTGCCAGCAGCGCCCAATTGAGGGGGTCTCCTGGAAACACCATATATTTT.

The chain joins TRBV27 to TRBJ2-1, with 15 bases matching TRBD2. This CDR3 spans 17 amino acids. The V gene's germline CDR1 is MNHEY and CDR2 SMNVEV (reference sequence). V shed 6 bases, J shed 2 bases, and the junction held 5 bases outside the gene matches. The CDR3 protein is CASSDWTSGGAYNEQFF. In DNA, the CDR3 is TGTGCCAGCAGCGACTGGACTAGCGGGGGGGCCTACAATGAGCAGTTCTTC.

The CDR3 here is CAWSVQSYEQYF. Written as DNA, the CDR3 is TGTGCCTGGAGTGTACAGTCTTACGAGCAGTACTTC. This chain links TRBV30 with TRBJ2-7; D unresolved. From germline, CDR1 is GTSNPN and CDR2 SVGIG (reference sequence). V dropped 0 bases and J dropped 4 bases, with 7 bases sitting between them. CDR3 length: 12 amino acids.

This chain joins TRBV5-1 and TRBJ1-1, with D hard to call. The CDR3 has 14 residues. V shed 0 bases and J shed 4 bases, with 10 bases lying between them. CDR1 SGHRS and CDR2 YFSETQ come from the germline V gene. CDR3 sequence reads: CASSLDGEVTEAFF. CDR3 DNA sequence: TGCGCCAGCAGCTTGGATGGGGAGGTCACTGAAGCTTTCTTT. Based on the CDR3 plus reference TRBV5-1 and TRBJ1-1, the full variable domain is KAGVTQTPRYLIKTRGQQVTLSCSPISGHRSVSWYQQTPGQGLQFLFEYFSETQRNKGNFPGRFSGRQFSNSRSEMNVSTLELGDSALYLCASSLDGEVTEAFFGQGTRLTVV.

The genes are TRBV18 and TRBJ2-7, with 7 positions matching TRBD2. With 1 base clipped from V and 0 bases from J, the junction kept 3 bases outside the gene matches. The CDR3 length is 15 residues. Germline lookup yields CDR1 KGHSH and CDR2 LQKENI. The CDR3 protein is CASSPLSGGSYEQYF. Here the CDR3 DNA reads TGTGCCAGCTCACCACTGTCGGGGGGCTCCTACGAGCAGTACTTC.

CDR3 coding DNA: TGTGCCAGCTCCCGAACGGGACCTCAGGGGGGGGAGCTGTTTTTT. It yields the protein CASSRTGPQGGELFF. The chain combines TRBV9 with TRBJ2-2, with a tentative D call TRBD1 (6 bases). V dropped 7 bases and J dropped 8 bases, with 21 bases sitting between them. Germline lookup yields CDR1 SGDLS and CDR2 YYNGEE. CDR3 size: 15 residues.